This note documents a single T cell receptor (delta chain) sequence. TCRdb reanalyzed the RT-PCR reads using CATT. This repertoire shows about 3,500 delta-chain clones, roughly an eighth found once; its top ten account for approximately 2.8%. This sample is drawn from a study of gamma-delta T cells after stem cell transplantation. The TCR originated in a human donor. It is not recorded whose cells these are; they may come from a transplant donor. Sequencing was carried out using gamma-delta T cells.

The CDR3 nucleotides read TGTGCAGCAAGCGGGCTACTGGGGCCATTTTCCTGGGACACCCGACAGATGTTTTTC. Its protein product is CAASGLLGPFSWDTRQMFF. The chain is built from TRAV29/DV5 and TRDJ3; 7 bases map to TRDD3. Germline CDR1 and CDR2: NSMFDY and ISSIKDK. Trimming cost V 0 bases and J 1 base; bases outside gene matches: 10. CDR3 length equals 19 residues.